These 26 T cell receptor beta chains were sequenced from one sample in a study of cytomegalovirus exposure and HLA in healthy donors. The PCR was carried out with 60 Vbeta primers and 13 Jbeta primers. Data came from immunoSEQ multiplex PCR; TCRdb stores just in-frame clones and leaves some out. The data show about 130,000 clones, about three quarters seen once. Sequences were obtained from PBMCs. The origin of the receptors is a human donor in good health.

A word on this clone: Distinct nucleotide sequences in the sample also encode this CDR3. The chain combines TRBV4-1 with TRBJ2-3; D is possibly TRBD2 (5 bases). V lost 2 bases and J lost 6, with 6 bases in between. CDR3 length equals 12 residues. In germline, CDR1 is MGHRA, CDR2 YSYEKL. CDR3 nucleotide sequence: TGCGCCAGCAGCCAAAGCGGCGATACGCAGTATTTT. The encoded protein is CASSQSGDTQYF.

The chain recombines TRBV5-4 with TRBJ1-6; TRBD1 might be the D (6 bases). Germline loops: CDR1 SGHNT, CDR2 YYREEE (reference sequence). CDR3 length: 13 amino acids. The V end was cut by 0 bases, the J end by 9 bases, with 7 bases between. In DNA, the CDR3 is TGTGCCAGCAGCTTGGACAGGGCTTCACCCCTCCACTTT. Its protein product is CASSLDRASPLHF.

The genes are TRBV6-1 and TRBJ1-2, with a tentative D call TRBD1 (6 bases). Trimming took 4 bases from V and 8 from J, leaving 11 bases between them. The germline V gene encodes CDR1 MNHNS and CDR2 SASEGT. This CDR3 contains 12 residues. The DNA of the CDR3 is TGTGCCAGCAGTGCAGGGGATGGCGGCTACACCTTC. It codes for CASSAGDGGYTF.

V usage is TRBV19 and J usage is TRBJ2-5, with TRBD2 as a possible D gene (5 bases). The CDR3 has 14 amino acids. Looked up from germline, CDR1 is LNHDA and CDR2 is SQIVND (reference sequence). Trimming stripped 6 bases from V and 1 base from J, with 12 bases between. CDR3 DNA sequence: TGTGCCAGTAGGGAGGCGGAACCCCAAGAGACCCAGTACTTC. It is translated as CASREAEPQETQYF.

The chain employs TRBV9 and TRBJ2-1; no clear D. CDR1 is SGDLS, CDR2 YYNGEE, per germline. CDR3 size: 15 residues. V was pared by 4 bases and J by 0 bases, with 11 bases between. In DNA form, the CDR3 reads TGTGCCAGCAGCCCAGAGCCTAGCTCCTACAATGAGCAGTTCTTC. Translated: CASSPEPSSYNEQFF. The full variable domain, with the rest looked up from reference TRBV9 and TRBJ2-1, is DSGVTQTPKHLITATGQRVTLRCSPRSGDLSVYWYQQSLDQGLQFLIQYYNGEERAKGNILERFSAQQFPDLHSELNLSSLELGDSALYFCASSPEPSSYNEQFFGPGTRLTVL.

V gene TRBV7-2 combines with J gene TRBJ2-5, with 8 bases identical to TRBD2. The CDR3 runs to 15 residues. V dropped 5 bases and J dropped 7; count of bases not matched to a gene: 12. Germline CDR1 SGHTA, CDR2 FQGNSA. DNA for the CDR3: TGTGCCAGCAGCGCTACAGGACTAGCTGAGGTGACCCAGTACTTC. This translates into CASSATGLAEVTQYF.

The V gene is TRBV29-1, the J gene TRBJ2-7; TRBD1 agrees at 9 bases. Germline V CDR1 and CDR2: SQVTM, ANQGSEA. The length of the CDR3 is 13 residues. V lost 7 bases and J lost 1; bases outside the gene matches: 5. Written as DNA, the CDR3 is TGCAGCGCTGAGACAGGGGGATCCTACGAGCAGTACTTC. This gives the protein CSAETGGSYEQYF.

The chain links TRBV12-5 to TRBJ2-2; 7 nucleotides match TRBD1. This CDR3 comprises 13 residues. Trimming at V came to 7 bases and at J to 9 bases, leaving 8 bases not matched to a gene. Per germline, CDR1 LGHNT and CDR2 FRNRAP. The CDR3 sequence is CASVGQGVWELFF. CDR3 nucleotides: TGTGCTAGTGTCGGTCAGGGGGTGTGGGAGCTGTTTTTT. Full variable domain (rest looked up from reference TRBV12-5 and TRBJ2-2): DARVTQTPRHKVTEMGQEVTMRCQPILGHNTVFWYRQTMMQGLELLAYFRNRAPLDDSGMPKDRFSAEMPDATLATLKIQPSEPRDSAVYFCASVGQGVWELFFGEGSRLTVL.

J is TRBJ2-3 and V is TRBV7-2; 8 bases align to TRBD2. This CDR3 region has 17 residues. The germline CDR1 and CDR2 sequences are SGHTA and FQGNSA. After removal of 4 bases from V and 0 bases from J, the junction contained 9 bases not matched to a gene. Here the CDR3 DNA reads TGTGCCAGCAGCTCGTCCCTTAGCGGGGAAAGCACAGATACGCAGTATTTT. This codes for CASSSSLSGESTDTQYF.

CDR3 DNA sequence: TGTGCCACCAGCTCGGATACGCAGTATTTT. Protein: CATSSDTQYF. The chain uses TRBV6-1 and TRBJ2-3, with D hard to call. The CDR3 is 10 amino acids. Per germline, CDR1 MNHNS and CDR2 SASEGT. Between the trimmed V and J ends, which lost 10 bases and 6 bases, there was a span of 8 bases.

The CDR3 here is CASSDGQGLEETQYF. The CDR3 bases are TGTGCCAGCAGCGACGGACAGGGTTTGGAAGAGACCCAGTACTTC. The J gene is TRBJ2-5, the V gene TRBV5-6; TRBD1 aligns across 8 bases. V trimming: 4 bases; J trimming: 3 bases; junction bases outside the gene matches: 8. Germline loops: CDR1 SGHDT, CDR2 YYEEEE. CDR3 size: 15 residues.

CDR3 loop: CAASGQGAFGELFF. The DNA of the CDR3 is TGTGCCGCGTCGGGACAGGGGGCGTTCGGGGAGCTGTTTTTT. The chain is built from TRBV6-5 and TRBJ2-2, with 12 bases that match TRBD1. V lost 11 bases, J lost 7 bases, and 8 bases stayed unmatched. Germline assignment: CDR1 MNHEY and CDR2 SVGAGI. This CDR3 is 14 amino acids long.

This clone was recorded only once. The chain couples TRBV7-3 to TRBJ2-5; the match to TRBD1 covers 7 bases. The CDR3 is 14 residues long. The germline CDR1 and CDR2 sequences are SGHTA and FQGTGA. J lost 5 bases, V lost 5 bases, and 8 bases had no gene match. CDR3 residues: CASSNRGAGETQYF. The CDR3 coding sequence is TGTGCCAGCAGCAACAGGGGAGCCGGTGAGACCCAGTACTTC.

The CDR3 region has the DNA TGTGCCAGCAGCCCGACTCAGTATAGCAATCAGCCCCAGCATTTT. This gives the protein CASSPTQYSNQPQHF. The J gene is TRBJ1-5, the V gene TRBV9, with no clear D. Germline V gene sequence: CDR1 SGDLS, CDR2 YYNGEE. V was trimmed by 4 bases and J by 0 bases, leaving 11 bases between them. This CDR3 is 15 amino acids long.

The CDR3 DNA sequence: TGCAGCGTTGGAGGGAGTCCCTACAATGAGCAGTTCTTC. Translated: CSVGGSPYNEQFF. The chain recombines TRBV29-1 with TRBJ2-1, with a tentative D call TRBD2 (5 bases). CDR1 and CDR2 from the germline V gene are SQVTM and ANQGSEA. The V and J ends lost 4 bases and 2 bases respectively, with 9 bases between them. The CDR3 consists of 13 residues.

The V gene is TRBV6-5, the J gene TRBJ1-1, with D perhaps matching TRBD1 (5 bases). The CDR3 covers 14 residues. V lost 5 bases to trimming and J lost 1 base, with 11 bases between them. Germline V CDR1 and CDR2: MNHEY, SVGAGI. CDR3 protein: CASSHGTANTEAFF. Written as DNA, the CDR3 is TGTGCCAGCAGTCACGGGACTGCGAACACTGAAGCTTTCTTT.

V is TRBV27 and J is TRBJ2-7; tentative D call: TRBD2 (6 bases). The CDR3 covers 14 residues. The germline V gene encodes CDR1 MNHEY and CDR2 SMNVEV (reference sequence). With 3 bases removed from V and 4 bases from J, the gap between germline ends came to 13 bases. This chain's CDR3 is CASSLGTGSYEQYF. CDR3 DNA sequence: TGTGCCAGCAGTTTGGGAACCGGGAGTTACGAGCAGTACTTC.

The V and J genes are TRBV29-1 and TRBJ1-2; D unresolved. This CDR3 has 16 residues. V shed 7 bases and J shed 3 bases, with 24 bases lying between them. The germline V gene encodes CDR1 SQVTM and CDR2 ANQGSEA. The CDR3 coding sequence is TGCAGCGCAAGAGAGGGATCAGGAGCGAACTACTATGGCTACACCTTC. Residues: CSAREGSGANYYGYTF.

This clone was detected once. This chain joins TRBV6-5 and TRBJ2-3; perhaps TRBD2 as D (6 bases). V was shortened by 1 base and J by 2 bases, with 10 bases between the two germline ends. The CDR3 runs 15 residues. CDR1 and CDR2 from the germline V gene are MNHEY and SVGAGI. The CDR3 region has the DNA TGTGCCAGCAGTTACTACGGGGGTAACACAGATACGCAGTATTTT. It is translated as CASSYYGGNTDTQYF.

The CDR3 region has the DNA TGTGCCAGCAGCTTAGCCGACGAGCGGGGGCAGTTCTTC. Encoded protein: CASSLADERGQFF. V usage is TRBV7-2 and J usage is TRBJ2-1, with TRBD2 matching 7 bases. The CDR3 consists of 13 residues. Losses at the gene ends were 0 bases for V and 12 bases for J; bases not matched to a gene: 5. In germline, CDR1 is SGHTA, CDR2 FQGNSA.

The J gene is TRBJ1-2, the V gene TRBV9; D is perhaps TRBD1 (5 bases). The germline CDR1 and CDR2 sequences are SGDLS and YYNGEE. V was shortened by 4 bases and J by 8 bases, with 12 bases between the two germline ends. CDR3 length: 12 amino acids. CDR3 protein: CASSTWGGGYTF. The CDR3 bases are TGTGCCAGCAGCACCTGGGGGGGAGGCTACACCTTC. The full variable domain, in which reference TRBV9 and TRBJ1-2 provide the parts outside the CDR3, is DSGVTQTPKHLITATGQRVTLRCSPRSGDLSVYWYQQSLDQGLQFLIQYYNGEERAKGNILERFSAQQFPDLHSELNLSSLELGDSALYFCASSTWGGGYTFGSGTRLTVV.

The chain combines TRBV7-9 with TRBJ1-1, with unresolved D. The V end lost 2 bases, the J end lost 7 bases, and 14 bases lay between the germline ends. The CDR3 has 14 amino acids. The germline V gene encodes CDR1 SEHNR and CDR2 FQNEAQ (reference sequence). The DNA of the CDR3 is TGTGCCAGCAGCTTACTCGACGAGGGCAGTGAAGCTTTCTTT. This gives the protein CASSLLDEGSEAFF.

This clone was detected only a few times. This chain joins TRBV9 and TRBJ2-2, with 7 nucleotides matching TRBD2. Germline assignment: CDR1 SGDLS and CDR2 YYNGEE. This CDR3 contains 16 residues. V lost 0 bases and J lost 6; bases outside the gene matches: 8. CDR3 region: CASSVEGGAPAGELFF. The CDR3 DNA reads as TGTGCCAGCAGCGTAGAGGGAGGGGCGCCGGCCGGGGAGCTGTTTTTT.

The gene calls are TRBV6-5 and TRBJ2-2, with D tentatively TRBD1 (5 bases). The CDR3 is 13 amino acids. Germline-derived CDR1 and CDR2 are MNHEY and SVGAGI. Trimming stripped 2 bases from V and 7 bases from J, with 8 bases between. The CDR3 nucleotides are TGTGCCAGCAGTTACGGGGCGGACGGGGAGCTGTTTTTT. Its translation is CASSYGADGELFF.

The chain uses TRBV11-2 and TRBJ2-7; D is perhaps TRBD2 (6 bases). The CDR3 extends over 14 amino acids. The germline CDR1 and CDR2 sequences are SGHAT and FQNNGV. Trimming removed 1 base at V and 6 bases at J, with 13 bases between. The CDR3 is CASSLAFTAGEQYF. CDR3 nucleotide sequence: TGTGCCAGCAGCTTAGCCTTTACAGCGGGCGAGCAGTACTTC. Complete variable domain (other parts from reference TRBV11-2 and TRBJ2-7): EAGVAQSPRYKIIEKRQSVAFWCNPISGHATLYWYQQILGQGPKLLIQFQNNGVVDDSQLPKDRFSAERLKGVDSTLKIQPAKLEDSAVYLCASSLAFTAGEQYFGPGTRLTVT.

The chain combines TRBV7-9 with TRBJ2-4; 7 bases line up with TRBD1. Per the germline V gene, CDR1 is SEHNR and CDR2 is FQNEAQ (reference sequence). Trimming took 6 bases from V and 10 from J; bases not matched to a gene: 9. The CDR3 runs to 13 residues. CDR3 sequence (DNA): TGTGCCAGCAGAGAGGGACAGAACGTGATTCAGTACTTC. Translation: CASREGQNVIQYF.